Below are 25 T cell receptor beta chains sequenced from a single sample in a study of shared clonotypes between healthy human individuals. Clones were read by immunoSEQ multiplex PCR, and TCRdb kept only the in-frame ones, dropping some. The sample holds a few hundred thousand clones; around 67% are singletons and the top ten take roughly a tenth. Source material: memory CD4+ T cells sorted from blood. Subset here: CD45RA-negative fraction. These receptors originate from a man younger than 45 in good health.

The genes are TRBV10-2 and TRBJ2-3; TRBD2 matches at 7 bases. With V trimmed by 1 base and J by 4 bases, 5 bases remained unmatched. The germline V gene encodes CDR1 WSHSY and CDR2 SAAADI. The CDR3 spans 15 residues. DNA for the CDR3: TGCGCCAGCAGTGAGTTGAGCGGGAAGGCAGATACGCAGTATTTT. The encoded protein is CASSELSGKADTQYF.

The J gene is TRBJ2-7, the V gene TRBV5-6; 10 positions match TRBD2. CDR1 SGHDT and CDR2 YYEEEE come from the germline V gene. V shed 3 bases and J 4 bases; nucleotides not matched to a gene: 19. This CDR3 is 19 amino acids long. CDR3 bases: TGTGCCAGCAGCTCACCTAGCGAAAGAGGACTAGCGGAATCTTACGAGCAGTACTTC. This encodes CASSSPSERGLAESYEQYF.

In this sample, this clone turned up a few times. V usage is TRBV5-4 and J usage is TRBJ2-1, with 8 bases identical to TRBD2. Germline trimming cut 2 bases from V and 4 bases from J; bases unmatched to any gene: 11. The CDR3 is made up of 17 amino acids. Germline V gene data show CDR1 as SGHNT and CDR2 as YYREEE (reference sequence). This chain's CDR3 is CASSLPEGSGSYNEQFF. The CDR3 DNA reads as TGTGCCAGCAGCTTACCCGAAGGGAGCGGGAGTTACAATGAGCAGTTCTTC.

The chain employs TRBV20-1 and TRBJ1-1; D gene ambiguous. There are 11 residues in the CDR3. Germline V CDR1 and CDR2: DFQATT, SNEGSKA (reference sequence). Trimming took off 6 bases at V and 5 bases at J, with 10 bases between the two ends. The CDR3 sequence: CSAADGTEAFF. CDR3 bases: TGCAGTGCCGCTGATGGGACTGAAGCTTTCTTT.

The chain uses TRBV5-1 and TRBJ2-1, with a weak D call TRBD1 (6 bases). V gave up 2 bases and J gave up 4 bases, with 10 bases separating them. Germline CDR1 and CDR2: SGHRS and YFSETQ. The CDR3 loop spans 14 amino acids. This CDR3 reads CASSFRDNYNEQFF. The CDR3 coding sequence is TGCGCCAGCAGCTTCCGGGACAATTACAATGAGCAGTTCTTC.

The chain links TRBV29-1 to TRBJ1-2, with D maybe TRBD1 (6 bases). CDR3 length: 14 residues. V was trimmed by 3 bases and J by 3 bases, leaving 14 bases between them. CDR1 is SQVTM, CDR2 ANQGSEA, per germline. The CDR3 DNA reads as TGCAGCGTTGAGGGGGCAGTCATCCACTATGGCTACACCTTC. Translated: CSVEGAVIHYGYTF.

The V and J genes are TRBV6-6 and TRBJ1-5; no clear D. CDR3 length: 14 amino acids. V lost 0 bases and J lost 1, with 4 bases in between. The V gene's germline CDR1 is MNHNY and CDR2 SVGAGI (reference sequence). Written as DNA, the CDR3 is TGTGCCAGCAGTTACTCGAGAAGCAATCAGCCCCAGCATTTT. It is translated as CASSYSRSNQPQHF.

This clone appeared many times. CDR3 DNA: TGTGCCAGCCCGGGAGACGACTCCTACAATGAGCAGTTCTTC. This sequence encodes CASPGDDSYNEQFF. V is TRBV7-2 and J is TRBJ2-1, with a weak D call TRBD2 (6 bases). Germline V gene lookup returns CDR1 SGHTA and CDR2 FQGNSA. The CDR3 spans 14 residues. Deletions cut 8 bases from V and 0 bases from J, with 11 bases between.

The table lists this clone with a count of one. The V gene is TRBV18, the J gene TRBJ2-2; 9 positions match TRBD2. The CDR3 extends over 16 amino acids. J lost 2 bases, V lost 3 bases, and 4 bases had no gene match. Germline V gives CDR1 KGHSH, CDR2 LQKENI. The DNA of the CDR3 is TGTGCCAGCTCACCGCTAGCGGGGACAAACACCGGGGAGCTGTTTTTT. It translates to CASSPLAGTNTGELFF.

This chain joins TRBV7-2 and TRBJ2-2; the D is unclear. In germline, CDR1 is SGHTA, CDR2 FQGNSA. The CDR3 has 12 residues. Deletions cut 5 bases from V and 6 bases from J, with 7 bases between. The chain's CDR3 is CASSRVAGELFF. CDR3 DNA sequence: TGTGCCAGCAGCAGGGTGGCCGGGGAGCTGTTTTTT.

For the CDR3, the DNA is TGTGCCAGCAGTGGGAAGGCCGTGAACACTGAAGCTTTCTTT. This codes for CASSGKAVNTEAFF. The chain combines TRBV2 with TRBJ1-1, with D uncertain. The germline gives CDR1 SNHLY, CDR2 FYNNEI. V lost 4 bases, J lost 0 bases, and 9 bases lay in between. CDR3 size: 14 residues.

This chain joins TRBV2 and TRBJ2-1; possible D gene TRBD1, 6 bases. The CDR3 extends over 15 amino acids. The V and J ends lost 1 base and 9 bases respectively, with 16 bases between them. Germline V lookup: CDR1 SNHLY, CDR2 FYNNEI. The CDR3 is CASSEVQGGVGEQFF. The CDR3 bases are TGTGCCAGCAGTGAAGTACAGGGCGGTGTAGGTGAGCAGTTCTTC.

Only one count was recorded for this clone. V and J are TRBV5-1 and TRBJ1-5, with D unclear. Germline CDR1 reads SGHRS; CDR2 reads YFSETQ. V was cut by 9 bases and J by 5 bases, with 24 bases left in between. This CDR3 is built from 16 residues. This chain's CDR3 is CAILKTLSTADQPQHF. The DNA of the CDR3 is TGCGCCATTCTTAAAACTCTGAGTACAGCAGATCAGCCCCAGCATTTT.

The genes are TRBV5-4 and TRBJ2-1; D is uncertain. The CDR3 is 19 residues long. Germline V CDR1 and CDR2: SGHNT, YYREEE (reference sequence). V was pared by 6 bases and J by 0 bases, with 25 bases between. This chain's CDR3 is CASTMGGASPGRSYNEQFF. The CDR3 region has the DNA TGTGCCAGCACCATGGGCGGAGCCAGCCCAGGCCGCTCCTACAATGAGCAGTTCTTC. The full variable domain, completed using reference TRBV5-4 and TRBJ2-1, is ETGVTQSPTHLIKTRGQQVTLRCSSQSGHNTVSWYQQALGQGPQFIFQYYREEENGRGNFPPRFSGLQFPNYSSELNVNALELDDSALYLCASTMGGASPGRSYNEQFFGPGTRLTVL.

The CDR3 nucleotides are TGTGCCAGCAGTCCGACTAGCGGAAACACCGGGGAGCTGTTTTTT. Translating gives CASSPTSGNTGELFF. The rearrangement uses TRBV6-5 and TRBJ2-2, with TRBD2 matching 9 bases. The CDR3 totals 15 residues. With 5 bases clipped from V and 2 bases from J, the junction kept 3 bases outside the gene matches. In germline, CDR1 is MNHEY, CDR2 SVGAGI.

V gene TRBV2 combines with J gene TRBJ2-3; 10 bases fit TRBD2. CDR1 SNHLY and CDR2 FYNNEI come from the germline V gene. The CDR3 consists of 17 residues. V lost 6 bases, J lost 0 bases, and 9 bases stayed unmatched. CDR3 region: CASSPIPTSGSTDTQYF. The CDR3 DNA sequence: TGTGCCAGCAGCCCTATCCCGACTAGCGGGAGCACAGATACGCAGTATTTT.

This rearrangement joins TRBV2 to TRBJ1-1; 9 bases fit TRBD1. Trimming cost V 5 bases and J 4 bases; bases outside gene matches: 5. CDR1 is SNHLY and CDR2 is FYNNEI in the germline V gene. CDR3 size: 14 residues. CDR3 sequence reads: CASSQQGAITEAFF. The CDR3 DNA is TGTGCCAGCAGTCAACAGGGGGCTATCACTGAAGCTTTCTTT. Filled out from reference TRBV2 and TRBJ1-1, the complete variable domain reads EPEVTQTPSHQVTQMGQEVILRCVPISNHLYFYWYRQILGQKVEFLVSFYNNEISEKSEIFDDQFSVERPDGSNFTLKIRSTKLEDSAMYFCASSQQGAITEAFFGQGTRLTVV.

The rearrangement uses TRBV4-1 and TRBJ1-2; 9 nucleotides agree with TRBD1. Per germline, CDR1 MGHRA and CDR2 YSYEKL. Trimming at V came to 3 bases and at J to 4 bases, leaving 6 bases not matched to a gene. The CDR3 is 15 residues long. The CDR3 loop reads CASSQGQGPVYGYTF. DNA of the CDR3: TGCGCCAGCAGCCAGGGACAGGGACCGGTCTATGGCTACACCTTC.

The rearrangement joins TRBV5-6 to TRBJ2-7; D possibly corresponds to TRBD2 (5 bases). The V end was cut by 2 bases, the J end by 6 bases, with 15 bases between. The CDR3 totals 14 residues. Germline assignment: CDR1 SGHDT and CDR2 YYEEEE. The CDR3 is CASSLSGIYGEQYF. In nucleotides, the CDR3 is TGTGCCAGCAGCTTATCGGGGATCTATGGCGAGCAGTACTTC.

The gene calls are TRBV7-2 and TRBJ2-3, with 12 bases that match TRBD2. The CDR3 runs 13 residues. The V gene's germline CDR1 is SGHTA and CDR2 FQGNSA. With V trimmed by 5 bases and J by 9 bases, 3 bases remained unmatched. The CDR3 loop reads CASSPSGRVTQYF. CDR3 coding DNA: TGTGCCAGCAGCCCTAGCGGGAGGGTAACGCAGTATTTT.

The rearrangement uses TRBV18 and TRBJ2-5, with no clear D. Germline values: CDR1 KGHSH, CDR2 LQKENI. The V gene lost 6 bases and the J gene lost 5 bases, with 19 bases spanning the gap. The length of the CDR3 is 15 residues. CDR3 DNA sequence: TGTGCCAGCTCCCGGCTAACGGCGACAAGGGAGACCCAGTACTTC. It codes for CASSRLTATRETQYF.

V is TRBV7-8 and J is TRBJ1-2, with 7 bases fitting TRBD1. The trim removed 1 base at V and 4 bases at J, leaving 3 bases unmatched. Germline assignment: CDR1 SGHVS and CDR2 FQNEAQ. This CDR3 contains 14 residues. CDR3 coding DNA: TGTGCCAGCAGCTTAGGGGGACAGACCTATGGCTACACCTTC. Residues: CASSLGGQTYGYTF.

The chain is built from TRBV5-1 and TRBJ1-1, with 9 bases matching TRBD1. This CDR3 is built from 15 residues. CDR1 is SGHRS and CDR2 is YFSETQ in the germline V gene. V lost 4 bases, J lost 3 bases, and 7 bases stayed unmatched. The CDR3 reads CASSGGDRADTEAFF. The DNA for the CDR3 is TGCGCCAGCAGCGGTGGGGACAGGGCGGACACTGAAGCTTTCTTT. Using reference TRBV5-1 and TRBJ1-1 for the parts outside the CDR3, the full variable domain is KAGVTQTPRYLIKTRGQQVTLSCSPISGHRSVSWYQQTPGQGLQFLFEYFSETQRNKGNFPGRFSGRQFSNSRSEMNVSTLELGDSALYLCASSGGDRADTEAFFGQGTRLTVV.

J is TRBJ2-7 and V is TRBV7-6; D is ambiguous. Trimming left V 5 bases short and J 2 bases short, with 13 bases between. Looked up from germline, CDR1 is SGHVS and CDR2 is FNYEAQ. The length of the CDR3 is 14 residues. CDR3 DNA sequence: TGTGCCAGCAGCCACCAGGAGACACCCTACGAGCAGTACTTC. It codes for CASSHQETPYEQYF.

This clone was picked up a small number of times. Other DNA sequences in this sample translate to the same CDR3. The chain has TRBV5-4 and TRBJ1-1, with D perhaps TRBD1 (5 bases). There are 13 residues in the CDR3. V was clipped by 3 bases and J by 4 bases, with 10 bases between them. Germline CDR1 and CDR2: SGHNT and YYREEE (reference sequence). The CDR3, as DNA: TGTGCCAGCAGCTCCCAGGGTGGCACTGAAGCTTTCTTT. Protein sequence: CASSSQGGTEAFF. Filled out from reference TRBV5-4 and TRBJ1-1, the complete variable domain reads ETGVTQSPTHLIKTRGQQVTLRCSSQSGHNTVSWYQQALGQGPQFIFQYYREEENGRGNFPPRFSGLQFPNYSSELNVNALELDDSALYLCASSSQGGTEAFFGQGTRLTVV.